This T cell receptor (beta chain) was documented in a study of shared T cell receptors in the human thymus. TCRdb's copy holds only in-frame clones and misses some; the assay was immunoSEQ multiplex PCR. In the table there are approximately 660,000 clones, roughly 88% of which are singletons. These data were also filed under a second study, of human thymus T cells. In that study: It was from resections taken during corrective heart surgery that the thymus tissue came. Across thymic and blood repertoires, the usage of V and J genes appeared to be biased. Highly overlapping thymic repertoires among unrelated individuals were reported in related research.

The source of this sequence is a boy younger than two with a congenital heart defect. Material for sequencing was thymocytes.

The CDR3 protein is CASSSTGGGGYEQYF. CDR3 DNA sequence: TGTGCCAGCAGTTCCACAGGGGGAGGGGGCTACGAGCAGTACTTC. The genes are TRBV27 and TRBJ2-7; maybe TRBD1 (8 bases). The CDR3 is 15 amino acids. Germline V lookup: CDR1 MNHEY, CDR2 SMNVEV (reference sequence). V lost 4 bases and J 3 bases, leaving 16 bases between the germline ends.